What follows are 5 T cell receptor beta chains derived from one specimen sequenced in a study of cytomegalovirus exposure and HLA in healthy donors. The primer mix had 60 Vbeta and 13 Jbeta primers. Using immunoSEQ multiplex PCR, the repertoire was profiled, and TCRdb retains in-frame clones only, with some absent. This sample yields over 200,000 clones, of which roughly 87% are seen a single time; over 5% belongs to the top ten. Source material: PBMCs. The receptors were gathered from a woman aged 40 to 50 in good health and CMV-seropositive.

The genes are TRBV7-3 and TRBJ1-1; D possibly corresponds to TRBD1 (6 bases). The V end was cut by 2 bases, the J end by 0 bases, with 7 bases between. CDR1 and CDR2 from the germline V gene are SGHTA and FQGTGA. The CDR3 runs 14 residues. CDR3 sequence reads: CASSLGGVNTEAFF. Here the CDR3 DNA reads TGTGCCAGCAGCTTAGGGGGCGTGAACACTGAAGCTTTCTTT.

This chain uses TRBV5-4 with TRBJ2-2, with 7 bases aligning to TRBD2. The germline CDR1 and CDR2 sequences are SGHNT and YYREEE (reference sequence). The ends lost 1 base at V and 0 bases at J; junction bases unmatched: 6. The CDR3 is made up of 17 amino acids. The CDR3 protein is CASSLRELASNTGELFF. Here the CDR3 DNA reads TGTGCCAGCAGCTTGCGGGAACTAGCGTCGAACACCGGGGAGCTGTTTTTT.

For this clone: The sample carries other DNA sequences with the same CDR3. This chain uses TRBV7-9 with TRBJ2-7, with D maybe TRBD2 (5 bases). The CDR3 spans 14 residues. V lost 1 base, J lost 3 bases, and 10 bases lay in between. Germline assignment: CDR1 SEHNR and CDR2 FQNEAQ (reference sequence). The CDR3: CASSLVTSGYEQYF. Here the CDR3 DNA reads TGTGCCAGCAGCTTAGTCACGAGCGGCTACGAGCAGTACTTC.

V gene TRBV9 combines with J gene TRBJ2-5; no clear D. Looked up from germline, CDR1 is SGDLS and CDR2 is YYNGEE. V gave up 2 bases and J gave up 1 base, with 15 bases separating them. This CDR3 region has 16 residues. The CDR3 region has the DNA TGTGCCAGCAGCGTCTCCTCCTCGGTGGTCCAAGAGACCCAGTACTTC. This gives the protein CASSVSSSVVQETQYF.

V usage is TRBV7-6 and J usage is TRBJ2-1; the match to TRBD2 covers 9 bases. V trimming: 1 base; J trimming: 3 bases; junction bases outside the gene matches: 10. The CDR3 spans 18 residues. CDR1 is SGHVS and CDR2 is FNYEAQ in the germline V gene. This CDR3 reads CASSLGSSGGRRYNEQFF. The DNA of the CDR3 is TGTGCCAGCAGCTTAGGGTCAAGCGGGGGGCGACGCTACAATGAGCAGTTCTTC.